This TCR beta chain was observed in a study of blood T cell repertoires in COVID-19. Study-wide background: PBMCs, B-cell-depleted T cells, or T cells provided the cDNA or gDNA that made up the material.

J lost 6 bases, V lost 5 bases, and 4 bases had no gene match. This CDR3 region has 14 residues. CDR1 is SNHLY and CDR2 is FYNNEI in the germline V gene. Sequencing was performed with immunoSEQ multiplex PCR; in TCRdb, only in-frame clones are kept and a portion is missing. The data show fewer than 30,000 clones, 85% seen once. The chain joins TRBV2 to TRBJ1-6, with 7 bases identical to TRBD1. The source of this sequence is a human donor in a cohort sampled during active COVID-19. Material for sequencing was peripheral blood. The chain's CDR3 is CASSRQGTNSPLHF. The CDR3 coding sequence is TGTGCCAGCAGTCGACAGGGAACTAATTCACCCCTCCACTTT.